A selection of T cell receptor beta chains follows, all from one sample in a study of T cells in Graves' hyperthyroidism and ophthalmopathy. TCRdb recomputed calls from the multiplex PCR reads with MiXCR, one row per CDR3 protein. The repertoire holds 660,000 or so distinct CDR3 sequences, with more than 20% as singletons. Sequencing input: blood. These receptors came from a man aged 25 to 40 with Graves' ophthalmopathy. The CDR3 runs from the conserved cysteine through the conserved F or W. A D gene is named only where the DNA matches it firmly. Only part of the rows carry a size: once, few, many, or a class if the clone is expanded.

j_gene | abundance | v_gene | len | d_gene | CDR3aa | CDR3nt
TRBJ1-1 | many | TRBV2 | 13 | . | CASRDTGFTEAFF | TGTGCCAGCAGGGACACAGGGTTCACTGAAGCTTTCTTT
TRBJ2-7 | . | TRBV3-1 | 19 | TRBD2 | CASSQDGGWGLAGNYEQYF | TGCGCCAGCAGCCAAGACGGCGGTTGGGGGTTAGCGGGAAACTACGAGCAGTACTTC
TRBJ2-1 | . | TRBV29-1 | 19 | TRBD2 | CSVEDMGLAGKVQSGEQFF | TGCAGCGTTGAAGATATGGGACTAGCGGGTAAGGTCCAATCTGGAGAGCAGTTCTTC
TRBJ2-1 | few | TRBV30 | 14 | . | CAWGGGSTYNEQFF | TGTGCCTGGGGGGGAGGATCCACATACAATGAGCAGTTCTTC
TRBJ2-7 | many | TRBV5-1 | 13 | TRBD2 | CASSTSGSYEQYF | TGTGCCAGCAGCACTAGCGGCTCCTACGAGCAGTACTTC
TRBJ2-6 | . | TRBV19 | 16 | . | CASSSFLGSGANVLTF | TGTGCCAGTAGTTCCTTCCTGGGTTCTGGGGCCAACGTCCTGACTTTC
TRBJ2-1 | many | TRBV5-1 | 17 | . | CASSLVEERSSYNEQFF | TGCGCCAGCAGCTTGGTGGAGGAGAGGAGCTCCTACAATGAGCAGTTCTTC
TRBJ1-4 | . | TRBV27 | 14 | TRBD1 | CASKGAAFNEKLFF | TGTGCCAGCAAGGGGGCAGCCTTTAATGAAAAACTGTTTTTT
TRBJ2-2 | . | TRBV19 | 13 | . | CASSTWAAGELFF | TGTGCCAGTAGCACCTGGGCGGCGGGGGAGCTGTTTTTT
TRBJ1-5 | few | TRBV12-3/TRBV12-4 | 12 | . | CASKRGGQPQHF | TGTGCCAGCAAAAGGGGGGGTCAGCCCCAGCATTTT
TRBJ2-1 | . | TRBV27 | 16 | . | CASSFWGAGGQLEQFF | TGTGCCAGCAGTTTTTGGGGGGCCGGGGGGCAACTTGAGCAGTTCTTC
TRBJ1-2 | . | TRBV7-9 | 14 | . | CASSPRELSYGYTF | TGTGCCAGCAGTCCCAGAGAACTGTCCTACGGCTACACCTTC
TRBJ2-1 | . | TRBV5-1 | 15 | TRBD1 | CASSLWDRGIDEQFF | TGCGCCAGCAGCTTGTGGGACAGGGGTATCGATGAGCAGTTCTTC
TRBJ2-1 | few | TRBV24-1 | 17 | . | CATSDSTGAPWANEQFF | TGTGCCACCAGTGACTCGACCGGGGCCCCCTGGGCCAATGAGCAGTTCTTC
TRBJ1-6 | few | TRBV18 | 15 | TRBD1 | CASSYGQGDRLGLHF | TGTGCCAGCTCGTATGGACAGGGGGACCGGCTAGGCCTCCACTTT
TRBJ2-1 | many | TRBV24-1 | 16 | TRBD2 | CATSFPGLAGGNEQFF | TGTGCCACCAGCTTCCCGGGACTAGCGGGAGGCAATGAGCAGTTCTTC
TRBJ2-7 | many | TRBV11-2 | 10 | . | CASSFGEQYF | TGTGCCAGCAGCTTTGGCGAGCAGTACTTC
TRBJ2-7 | . | TRBV18 | 14 | . | CASSPSGVGVEQYF | TGTGCCAGCTCACCATCCGGAGTGGGGGTCGAGCAGTACTTC
TRBJ1-2 | . | TRBV12-3/TRBV12-4 | 14 | TRBD1 | CASSSDRAVWGYTF | TGTGCCAGCAGCTCGGACAGGGCGGTATGGGGCTACACCTTC
TRBJ1-5 | few | TRBV19 | 12 | . | CASSITNQPQHF | TGTGCCAGTAGTATCACGAATCAGCCCCAGCATTTT
TRBJ2-2 | . | TRBV28 | 16 | TRBD1 | CASSSSGTGNTGELFF | TGTGCCAGCAGTTCCTCCGGGACAGGGAATACCGGGGAGCTGTTTTTT
TRBJ2-5 | . | TRBV5-6 | 17 | TRBD1 | CASSFTLNDRAGETQYF | TGTGCCAGCAGCTTTACGCTCAACGACAGGGCGGGCGAGACCCAGTACTTC